This TCR beta chain is drawn from a study of T cells in Graves' hyperthyroidism and ophthalmopathy. From RNA transcripts, TCR beta CDR3 regions were amplified. A set of HTBI primers served as the primers for a first-round RT-PCR of the TCR CDR3. TCRdb re-analysed the multiplex PCR reads in MiXCR, keeping a single row per CDR3 protein. The sample has around 360,000 distinct CDR3 sequences; roughly 15% are singletons. Whole-study findings and limits: In blood, most of the thyroid clonotypes expanded above 0.001 were also present.

This clonotype appeared a few times. No antigen is known for it. The germline V gene encodes CDR1 DFQATT and CDR2 SNEGSKA (reference sequence). The CDR3 has 17 amino acids. The V and J ends lost 3 bases and 6 bases respectively, with 25 bases between them. The clonotype was recovered from a woman aged 55-70 years with Graves' ophthalmopathy. This chain connects TRBV20-1 to TRBJ2-3; possible D gene TRBD2, 5 bases. The material sequenced was blood. CDR3 residues: CSASLLVGRTLFDTQYF. The CDR3 DNA sequence: TGCAGTGCTAGCCTGCTGGTCGGGCGGACTCTTTTTGATACGCAGTATTTT.